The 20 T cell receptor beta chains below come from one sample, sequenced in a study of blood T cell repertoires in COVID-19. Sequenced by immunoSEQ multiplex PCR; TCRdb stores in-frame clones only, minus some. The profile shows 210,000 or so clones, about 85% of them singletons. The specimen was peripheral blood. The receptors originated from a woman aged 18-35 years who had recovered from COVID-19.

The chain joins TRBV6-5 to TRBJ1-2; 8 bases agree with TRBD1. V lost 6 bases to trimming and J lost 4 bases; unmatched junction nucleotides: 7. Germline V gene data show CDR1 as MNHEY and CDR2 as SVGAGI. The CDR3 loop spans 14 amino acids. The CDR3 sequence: CASRIGQGSYGYTF. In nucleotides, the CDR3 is TGTGCCAGCAGAATTGGACAGGGCTCCTATGGCTACACCTTC.

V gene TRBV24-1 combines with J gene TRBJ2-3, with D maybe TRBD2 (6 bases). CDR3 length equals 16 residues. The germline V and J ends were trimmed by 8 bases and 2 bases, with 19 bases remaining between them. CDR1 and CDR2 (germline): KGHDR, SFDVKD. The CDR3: CATTAGSGRYTDTQYF. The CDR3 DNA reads TGTGCCACCACCGCGGGCAGCGGGCGGTACACAGATACGCAGTATTTT.

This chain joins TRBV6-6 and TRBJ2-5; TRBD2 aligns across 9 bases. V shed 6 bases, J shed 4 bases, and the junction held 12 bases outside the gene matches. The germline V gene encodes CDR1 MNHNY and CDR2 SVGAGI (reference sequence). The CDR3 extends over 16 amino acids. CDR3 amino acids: CASSHRSGRRGETQYF. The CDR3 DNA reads TGTGCCAGCAGCCACAGGAGCGGGAGGAGAGGAGAGACCCAGTACTTC.

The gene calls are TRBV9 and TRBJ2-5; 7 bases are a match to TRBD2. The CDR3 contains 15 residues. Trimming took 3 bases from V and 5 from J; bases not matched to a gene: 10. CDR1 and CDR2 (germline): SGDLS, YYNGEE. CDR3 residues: CASSDGLGGGETQYF. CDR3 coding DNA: TGTGCCAGCAGCGATGGACTAGGAGGTGGTGAGACCCAGTACTTC.

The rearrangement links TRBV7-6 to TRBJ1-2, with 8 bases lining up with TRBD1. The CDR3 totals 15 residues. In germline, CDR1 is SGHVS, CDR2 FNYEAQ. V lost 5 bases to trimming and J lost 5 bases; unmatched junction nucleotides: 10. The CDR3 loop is CASSPSPGQGYGYTF. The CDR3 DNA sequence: TGTGCCAGCAGCCCCTCCCCTGGACAGGGTTATGGCTACACCTTC.

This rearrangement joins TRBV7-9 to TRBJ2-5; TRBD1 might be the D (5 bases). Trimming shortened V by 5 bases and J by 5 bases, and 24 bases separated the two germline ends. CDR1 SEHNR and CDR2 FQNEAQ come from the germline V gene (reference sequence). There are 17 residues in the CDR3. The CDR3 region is CASSHIQARTSRETQYF. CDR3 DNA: TGTGCCAGCAGCCATATTCAGGCCCGGACATCCCGGGAGACCCAGTACTTC. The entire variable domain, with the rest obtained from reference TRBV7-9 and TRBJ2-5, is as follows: DTGVSQNPRHKITKRGQNVTFRCDPISEHNRLYWYRQTLGQGPEFLTYFQNEAQLEKSRLLSDRFSAERPKGSFSTLEIQRTEQGDSAMYLCASSHIQARTSRETQYFGPGTRLLVL.

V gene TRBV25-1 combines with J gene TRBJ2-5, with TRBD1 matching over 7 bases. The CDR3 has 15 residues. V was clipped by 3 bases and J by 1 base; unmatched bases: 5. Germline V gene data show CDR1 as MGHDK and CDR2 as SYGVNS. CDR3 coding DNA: TGTGCCAGCAGTGATCCCGGGACAGTCCAAGAGACCCAGTACTTC. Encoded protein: CASSDPGTVQETQYF.

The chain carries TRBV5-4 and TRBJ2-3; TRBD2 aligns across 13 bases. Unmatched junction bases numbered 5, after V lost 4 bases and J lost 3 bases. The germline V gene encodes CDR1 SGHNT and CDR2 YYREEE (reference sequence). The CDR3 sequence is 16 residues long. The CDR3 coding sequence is TGTGCCAGCAGCCCACTAGCGGGAGGGGCGACAGATACGCAGTATTTT. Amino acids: CASSPLAGGATDTQYF.

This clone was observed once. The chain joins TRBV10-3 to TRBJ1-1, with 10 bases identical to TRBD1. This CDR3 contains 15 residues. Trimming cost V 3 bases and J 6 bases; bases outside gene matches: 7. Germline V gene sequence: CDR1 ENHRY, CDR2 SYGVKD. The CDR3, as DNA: TGTGCCATCAGTGATCCGACAGGGGGCGTAGCTGAAGCTTTCTTT. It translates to CAISDPTGGVAEAFF.

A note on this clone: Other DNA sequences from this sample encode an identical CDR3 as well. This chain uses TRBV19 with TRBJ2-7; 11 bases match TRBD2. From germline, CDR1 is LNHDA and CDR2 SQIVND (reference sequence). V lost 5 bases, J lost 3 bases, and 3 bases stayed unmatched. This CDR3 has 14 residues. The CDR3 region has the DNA TGTGCCAGTAGTCGAACTAGCGGGAGCTACGAGCAGTACTTC. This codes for CASSRTSGSYEQYF.

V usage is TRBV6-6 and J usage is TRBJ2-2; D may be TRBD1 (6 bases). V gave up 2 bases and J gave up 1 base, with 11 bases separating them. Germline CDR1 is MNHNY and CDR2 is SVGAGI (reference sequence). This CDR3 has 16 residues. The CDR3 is CASSYSQGMNTGELFF. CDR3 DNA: TGTGCCAGCAGTTACAGCCAGGGGATGAACACCGGGGAGCTGTTTTTT.

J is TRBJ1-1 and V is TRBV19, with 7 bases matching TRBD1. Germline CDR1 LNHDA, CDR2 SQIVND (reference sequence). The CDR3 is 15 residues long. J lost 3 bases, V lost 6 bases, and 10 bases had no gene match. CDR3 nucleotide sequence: TGTGCCAGTAGCCTTTGGGGACAGATAGACACTGAAGCTTTCTTT. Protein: CASSLWGQIDTEAFF.

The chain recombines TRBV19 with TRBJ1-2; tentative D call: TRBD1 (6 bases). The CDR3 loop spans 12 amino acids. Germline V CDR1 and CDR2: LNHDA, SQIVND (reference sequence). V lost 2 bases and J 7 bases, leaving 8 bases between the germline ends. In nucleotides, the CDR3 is TGTGCCAGTAGTATATGGGGGCTTGGCTACACCTTC. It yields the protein CASSIWGLGYTF.

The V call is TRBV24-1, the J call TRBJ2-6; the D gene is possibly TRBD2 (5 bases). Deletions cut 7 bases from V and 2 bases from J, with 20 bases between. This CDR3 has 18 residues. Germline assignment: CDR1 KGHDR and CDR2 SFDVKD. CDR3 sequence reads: CATSDTSRRAAGANVLTF. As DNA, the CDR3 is TGTGCCACCAGCGATACCTCCAGGAGAGCGGCTGGGGCCAACGTCCTGACTTTC.

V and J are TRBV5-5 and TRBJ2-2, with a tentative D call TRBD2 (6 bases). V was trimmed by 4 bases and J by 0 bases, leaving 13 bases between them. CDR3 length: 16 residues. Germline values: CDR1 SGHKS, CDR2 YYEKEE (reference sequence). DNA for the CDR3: TGTGCCAGCAGCCCTATAGCGGAGACGAACACCGGGGAGCTGTTTTTT. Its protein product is CASSPIAETNTGELFF.

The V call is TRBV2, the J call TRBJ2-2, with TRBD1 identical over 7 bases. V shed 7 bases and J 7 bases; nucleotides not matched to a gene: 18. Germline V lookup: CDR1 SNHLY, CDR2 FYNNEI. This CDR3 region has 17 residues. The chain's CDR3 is CASNALGQDRTNGELFF. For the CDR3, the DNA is TGTGCCAGCAATGCACTTGGACAGGATCGTACGAACGGGGAGCTGTTTTTT. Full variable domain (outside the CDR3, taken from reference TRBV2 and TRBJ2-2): EPEVTQTPSHQVTQMGQEVILRCVPISNHLYFYWYRQILGQKVEFLVSFYNNEISEKSEIFDDQFSVERPDGSNFTLKIRSTKLEDSAMYFCASNALGQDRTNGELFFGEGSRLTVL.

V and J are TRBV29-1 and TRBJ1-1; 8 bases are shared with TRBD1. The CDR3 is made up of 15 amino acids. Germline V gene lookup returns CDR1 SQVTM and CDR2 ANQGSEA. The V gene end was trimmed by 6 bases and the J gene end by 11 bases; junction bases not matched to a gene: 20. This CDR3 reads CSVGDRFQSSVRAFF. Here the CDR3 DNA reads TGCAGCGTGGGGGACAGGTTCCAAAGTTCGGTGCGGGCTTTCTTT.

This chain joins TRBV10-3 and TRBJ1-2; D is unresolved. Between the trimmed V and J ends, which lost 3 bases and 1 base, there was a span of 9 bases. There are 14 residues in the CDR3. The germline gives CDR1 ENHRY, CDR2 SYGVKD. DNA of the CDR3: TGTGCCATCAGTGACCCGACAAGTAACTATGGCTACACCTTC. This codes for CAISDPTSNYGYTF.

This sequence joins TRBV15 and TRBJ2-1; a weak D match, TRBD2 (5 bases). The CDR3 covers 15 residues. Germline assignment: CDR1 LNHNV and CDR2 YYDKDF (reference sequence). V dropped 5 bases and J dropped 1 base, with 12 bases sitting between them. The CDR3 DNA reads TGTGCCACCAGCGGGAGCCGGGCATCCTACAATGAGCAGTTCTTC. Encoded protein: CATSGSRASYNEQFF.

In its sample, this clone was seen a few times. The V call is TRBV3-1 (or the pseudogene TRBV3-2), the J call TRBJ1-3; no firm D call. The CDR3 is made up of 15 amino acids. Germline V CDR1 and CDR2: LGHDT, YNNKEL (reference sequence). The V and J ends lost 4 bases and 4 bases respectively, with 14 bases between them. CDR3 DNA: TGTGCCAGCAGCCCGGGCCCGGGAGGGGGAAACACCATATATTTT. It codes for CASSPGPGGGNTIYF.